This T cell receptor (beta chain) was sequenced in a study of blood T cells in healthy people across ages. This clonotype has a handful of counts. A second PCR, run for roughly 7 to 12 cycles, used a sample-barcoded 5' primer plus a J-beta primer mix. TCRdb fed the 5' RACE reads into MiXCR, producing one record per CDR3 protein. The sample includes hundreds of thousands of distinct CDR3 sequences, approximately 53% seen only once; the top ten take roughly 25%. Trimming removed 1 base from V and 6 bases from J; junction bases left unmatched: 8. This CDR3 has 16 residues. The germline CDR1 and CDR2 sequences are LGHNA and YNFKEQ.

Source material: blood. The sequence came from a man aged 35-49 years in good health. This sequence joins TRBV4-2 and TRBJ2-3; 9 nucleotides line up with TRBD2. The CDR3 coding sequence is TGTGCCAGCAGCCAAGGTCAGCGGGAGGCCGCGGATACGCAGTATTTT. It yields the protein CASSQGQREAADTQYF.